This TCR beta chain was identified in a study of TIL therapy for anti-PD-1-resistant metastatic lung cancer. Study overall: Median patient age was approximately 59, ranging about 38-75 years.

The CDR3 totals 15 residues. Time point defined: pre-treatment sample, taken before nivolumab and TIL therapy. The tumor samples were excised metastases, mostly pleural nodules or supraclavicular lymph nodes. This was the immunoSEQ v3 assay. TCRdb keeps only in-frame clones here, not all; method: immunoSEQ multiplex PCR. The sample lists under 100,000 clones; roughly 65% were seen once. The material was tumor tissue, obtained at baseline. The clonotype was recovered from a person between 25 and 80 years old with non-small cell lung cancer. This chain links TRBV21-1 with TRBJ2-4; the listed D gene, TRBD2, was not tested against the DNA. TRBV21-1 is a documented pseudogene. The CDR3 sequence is CAYYFREGDQNIQYF. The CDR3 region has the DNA TGTGCCTACTACTTTAGGGAGGGCGACCAAAACATTCAGTACTTC.